This T cell receptor beta chain was sequenced for a study of blood T cell repertoires in COVID-19. About the research overall: Sites in the United States, Italy and Spain provided acute and convalescent COVID-19 samples. From T cells, B-cell-depleted T cells, or PBMCs came the material, which was cDNA or gDNA.

Sequenced by immunoSEQ multiplex PCR; TCRdb stores in-frame clones only, minus some. The data hold fewer than 150,000 clones, with 78% observed a single time. CDR1 LGHDT and CDR2 YNNKEL come from the germline V gene (reference sequence). This CDR3 has 16 residues. V gave up 0 bases and J gave up 5 bases; unmatched junction bases: 3. This rearrangement joins TRBV3-1 (or the pseudogene TRBV3-2) to TRBJ2-3; 12 nucleotides agree with TRBD2. The sequence was collected from a man aged 55 to 70 who had recovered from COVID-19. The sequenced sample was peripheral blood. DNA of the CDR3: TGTGCCAGCAGCCAAGAACCGACTAGCGGGAGAGATACGCAGTATTTT. It translates to CASSQEPTSGRDTQYF.